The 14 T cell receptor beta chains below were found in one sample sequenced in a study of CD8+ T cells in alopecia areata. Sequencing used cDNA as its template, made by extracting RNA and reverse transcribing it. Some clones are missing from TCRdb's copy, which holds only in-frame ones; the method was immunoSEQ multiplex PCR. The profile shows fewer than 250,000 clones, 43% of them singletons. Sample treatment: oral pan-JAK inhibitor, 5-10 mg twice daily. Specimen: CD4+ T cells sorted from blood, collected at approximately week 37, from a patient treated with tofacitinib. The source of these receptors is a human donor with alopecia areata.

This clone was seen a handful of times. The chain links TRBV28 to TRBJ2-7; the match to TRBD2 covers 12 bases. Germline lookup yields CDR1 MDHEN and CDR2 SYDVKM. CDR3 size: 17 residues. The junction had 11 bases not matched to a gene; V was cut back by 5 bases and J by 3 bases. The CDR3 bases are TGTGCCAGCAGTGACACGGTCCTAGCGGGAGGGGACTACGAGCAGTACTTC. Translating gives CASSDTVLAGGDYEQYF. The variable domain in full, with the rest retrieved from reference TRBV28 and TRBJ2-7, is DVKVTQSSRYLVKRTGEKVFLECVQDMDHENMFWYRQDPGLGLRLIYFSYDVKMKEKGDIPEGYSVSREKKERFSLILESASTNQTSMYLCASSDTVLAGGDYEQYFGPGTRLTVT.

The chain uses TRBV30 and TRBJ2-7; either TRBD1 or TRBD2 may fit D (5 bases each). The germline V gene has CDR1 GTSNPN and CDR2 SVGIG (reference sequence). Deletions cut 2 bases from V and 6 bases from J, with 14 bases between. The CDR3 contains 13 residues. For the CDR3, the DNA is TGTGCCTGGAGTCCCGGGGCGAGATTCGAGCAGTACTTC. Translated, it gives CAWSPGARFEQYF. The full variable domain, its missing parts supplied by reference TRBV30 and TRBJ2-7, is SQTIHQWPATLVQPVGSPLSLECTVEGTSNPNLYWYRQAAGRGLQLLFYSVGIGQISSEVPQNLSASRPQDRQFILSSKKLLLSDSGFYLCAWSPGARFEQYFGPGTRLTVT.

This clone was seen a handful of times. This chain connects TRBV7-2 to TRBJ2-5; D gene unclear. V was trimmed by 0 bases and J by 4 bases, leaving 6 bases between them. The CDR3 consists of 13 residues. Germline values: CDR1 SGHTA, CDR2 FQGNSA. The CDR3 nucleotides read TGTGCCAGCAGCTTAGCAGGGATAGAGACCCAGTACTTC. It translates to CASSLAGIETQYF.

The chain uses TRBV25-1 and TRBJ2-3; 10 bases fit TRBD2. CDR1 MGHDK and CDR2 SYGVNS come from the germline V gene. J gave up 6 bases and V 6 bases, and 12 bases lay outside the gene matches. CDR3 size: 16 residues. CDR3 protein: CASSAAPSGSMDTQYF. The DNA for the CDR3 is TGTGCCAGCAGCGCGGCTCCTAGCGGGAGTATGGATACGCAGTATTTT.

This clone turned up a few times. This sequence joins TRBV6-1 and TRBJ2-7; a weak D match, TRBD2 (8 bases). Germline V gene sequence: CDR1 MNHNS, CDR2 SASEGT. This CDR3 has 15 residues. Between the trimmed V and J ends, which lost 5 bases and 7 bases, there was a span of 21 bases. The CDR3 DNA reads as TGTGCCAGCAGTATTACGGGAGGGGGCCGTGGGGAGCAGTACTTC. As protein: CASSITGGGRGEQYF.

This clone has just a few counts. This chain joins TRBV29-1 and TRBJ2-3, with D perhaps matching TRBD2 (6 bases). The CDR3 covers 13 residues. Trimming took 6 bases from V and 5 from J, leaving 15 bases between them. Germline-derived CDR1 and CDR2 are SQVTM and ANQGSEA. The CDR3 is CSVIAVWGDTQYF. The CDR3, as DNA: TGCAGCGTAATAGCGGTATGGGGAGATACGCAGTATTTT.

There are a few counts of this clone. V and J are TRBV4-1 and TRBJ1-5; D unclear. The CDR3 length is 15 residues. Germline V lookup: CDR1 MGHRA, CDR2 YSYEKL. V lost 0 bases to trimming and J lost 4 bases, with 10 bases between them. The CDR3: CASSQDWRGNQPQHF. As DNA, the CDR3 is TGCGCCAGCAGCCAAGATTGGCGAGGGAATCAGCCCCAGCATTTT.

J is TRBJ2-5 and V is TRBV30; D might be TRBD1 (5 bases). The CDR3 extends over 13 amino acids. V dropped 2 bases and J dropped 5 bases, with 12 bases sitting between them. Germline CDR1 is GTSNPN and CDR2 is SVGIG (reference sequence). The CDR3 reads CAWSFQAGETQYF. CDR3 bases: TGTGCCTGGAGTTTTCAGGCAGGGGAGACCCAGTACTTC.

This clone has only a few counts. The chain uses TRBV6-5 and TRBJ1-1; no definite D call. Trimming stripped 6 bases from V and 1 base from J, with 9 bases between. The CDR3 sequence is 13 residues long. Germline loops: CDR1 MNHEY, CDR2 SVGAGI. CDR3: CASSLTRNTEAFF. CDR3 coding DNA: TGTGCCAGCAGCCTCACAAGGAACACTGAAGCTTTCTTT.

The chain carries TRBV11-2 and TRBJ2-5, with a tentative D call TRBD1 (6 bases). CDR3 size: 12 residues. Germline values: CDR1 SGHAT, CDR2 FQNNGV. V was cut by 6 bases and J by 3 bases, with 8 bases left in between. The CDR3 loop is CASRYREETQYF. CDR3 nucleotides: TGTGCCAGCAGATACAGGGAAGAGACCCAGTACTTC.

CDR3 nucleotide sequence: TGTGCCAGCAGTTTTGTGGGTGCGGAGACCCAGTACTTC. Translating it yields CASSFVGAETQYF. The V gene is TRBV28, the J gene TRBJ2-5, with D hard to call. Per the germline V gene, CDR1 is MDHEN and CDR2 is SYDVKM. V was shortened by 3 bases and J by 5 bases, with 10 bases between the two germline ends. CDR3 length equals 13 residues.

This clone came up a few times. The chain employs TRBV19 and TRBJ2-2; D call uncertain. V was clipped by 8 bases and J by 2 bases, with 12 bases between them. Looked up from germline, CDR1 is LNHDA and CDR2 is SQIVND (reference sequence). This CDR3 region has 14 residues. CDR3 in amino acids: CASQVGINTGELFF. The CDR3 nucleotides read TGTGCCAGTCAAGTAGGGATTAACACCGGGGAGCTGTTTTTT.

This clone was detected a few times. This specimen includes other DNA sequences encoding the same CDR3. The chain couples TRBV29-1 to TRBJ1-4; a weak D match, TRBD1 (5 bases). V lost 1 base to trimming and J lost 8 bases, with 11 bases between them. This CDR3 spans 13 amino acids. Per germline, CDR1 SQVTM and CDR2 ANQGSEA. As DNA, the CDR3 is TGCAGCGTTGAAGGTCAGGGTGGGGAAAAACTGTTTTTT. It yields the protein CSVEGQGGEKLFF.

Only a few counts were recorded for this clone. CDR3 loop: CASSDLGPSYEQYF. The DNA for the CDR3 is TGTGCCAGCAGTGACCTCGGTCCCTCCTACGAGCAGTACTTC. The rearrangement links TRBV25-1 to TRBJ2-7; no definite D call. Germline CDR1 and CDR2: MGHDK and SYGVNS. V was trimmed by 3 bases and J by 0 bases, leaving 9 bases between them. The CDR3 is made up of 14 amino acids.